The clone carrying this T cell receptor beta chain was counted many times. The sample is drawn from a study of tumor-infiltrating lymphocytes in oesophageal squamous cell carcinoma. The V and J ends lost 5 bases and 0 bases, in that order; junction bases with no gene match: 8. Per the germline V gene, CDR1 is SEHNR and CDR2 is FQNEAQ (reference sequence). The CDR3 sequence is 18 residues long. A single record per CDR3 protein comes from TCRdb applying MiXCR to the PCR reads. The data hold about 14,000 distinct CDR3 sequences, with around 47% observed a single time. The sequence derives from a male donor with esophageal squamous cell carcinoma. The sequenced sample was blood. The chain combines TRBV7-9 with TRBJ2-6; 9 bases fit TRBD1. The CDR3 sequence: CASSGERDRVSGANVLTF. CDR3 sequence (DNA): TGTGCCAGCAGCGGAGAACGGGACAGGGTCTCTGGGGCCAACGTCCTGACTTTC.